This T cell receptor (beta chain) was found in a study of T cells in Graves' hyperthyroidism and ophthalmopathy. Amplification of TCR beta CDR3 regions was performed using RNA transcripts as template. A first-round RT-PCR of the TCR CDR3 used the HTBI primer set. Using its own MiXCR run on the multiplex PCR reads, TCRdb lists one record per CDR3 protein. The profile shows almost 600,000 distinct CDR3 sequences, roughly 46% of them singletons. Germline V gives CDR1 SEHNR, CDR2 FQNEAQ (reference sequence). V trimming: 5 bases; J trimming: 7 bases; junction bases outside the gene matches: 14. The length of the CDR3 is 15 residues.

The V and J genes are TRBV7-9 and TRBJ2-7; 7 positions match TRBD2. This TCR was recovered from a woman between 18 and 29 years old with Graves' hyperthyroidism. The sample comprised peripheral blood or thyroid tissue (not recorded which). CDR3 DNA sequence: TGTGCCAGCAGCCGGAACGCGGGGGAGTACAATGAGCAGTACTTC. This encodes CASSRNAGEYNEQYF.